A selection of T cell receptor beta chains follows, all from one sample in a study of T cell repertoires in ileal Crohn's disease. Sequencing was performed with immunoSEQ multiplex PCR; in TCRdb, only in-frame clones are kept and a portion is missing. Of about 9,400 clones in the sample, approximately 78% were seen once. The source material was ileal tissue. These receptors all come from an adult with Crohn's disease. Both conserved end residues are part of each CDR3. The D gene is left open where the match is weak. Only part of the rows carry a size: once, few, many, or a class if the clone is expanded.

V: TRBV18; size: .; D: TRBD1; J: TRBJ1-4; DNA: TGTGCCAGCTCACCTACGTCGACAGGGGCAACTAATGAAAAACTGTTTTTT; CDR3: CASSPTSTGATNEKLFF
V: TRBV4-3; size: once; D: .; J: TRBJ1-2; DNA: TGCGCCAGCAGCCAAGAGGGGGCCGATGGCTACACCTTC; CDR3: CASSQEGADGYTF
V: TRBV6-5; size: .; D: .; J: TRBJ2-6; DNA: TGTGCCAGCAGGGGGGGTAACTCTGGGGCCAACGTCCTGACTTTC; CDR3: CASRGGNSGANVLTF
V: TRBV15; size: .; D: .; J: TRBJ2-7; DNA: TGTGCCACCAGCAGAGTAAGGGGCATAGGTTCCTACGAGCAGTACTTC; CDR3: CATSRVRGIGSYEQYF
V: TRBV7-2; size: .; D: TRBD2; J: TRBJ2-7; DNA: TGTGCCAGCAGCCAGGGACTAGCGGGTTACTACGAGCAGTACTTC; CDR3: CASSQGLAGYYEQYF
V: TRBV5-1; size: .; D: TRBD1; J: TRBJ2-1; DNA: TGCGCCAGCAGCTTGGGGGGGACAGGGGGTCGCTACAATGAGCAGTTCTTC; CDR3: CASSLGGTGGRYNEQFF
V: TRBV20-1; size: few; D: .; J: TRBJ2-1; DNA: TGCAGTGCCCTAAACAATGAGCAGTTCTTC; CDR3: CSALNNEQFF
V: TRBV14; size: once; D: .; J: TRBJ2-7; DNA: TGTGCCAGCAGCCACGGTACAGGTCCCTTC; CDR3: CASSHGTGPF
V: TRBV14; size: .; D: .; J: TRBJ1-2; DNA: TGTGCCAGCAGCCCAGGATCAGGGCTGGCCATCTATGGCTACACCTTC; CDR3: CASSPGSGLAIYGYTF
V: TRBV29-1; size: .; D: TRBD1; J: TRBJ2-7; DNA: TGCAGCGTAACGGGACAGTCCTACGAGCAGTACTTC; CDR3: CSVTGQSYEQYF
V: TRBV21-1; size: .; D: .; J: TRBJ1-2; DNA: TGTGCCAGCAGCAATGGGGCAGGTGGCTACACCTTC; CDR3: CASSNGAGGYTF
V: TRBV6-6; size: .; D: .; J: TRBJ2-7; DNA: TGTGCCAGCAGTCACTCTGGGGCAGAGGAGGGCTTC; CDR3: CASSHSGAEEGF
V: TRBV19; size: .; D: TRBD2; J: TRBJ2-6; DNA: TGTGCCGTGACCCCCGGGGGGGCTGGGGCCAACGTCCTGACTTTC; CDR3: CAVTPGGAGANVLTF